The 11 T cell receptor beta chains in this list originate from one sample, sequenced in a study of blood T cell repertoires in COVID-19. Method: immunoSEQ multiplex PCR; TCRdb's copy keeps in-frame clones and lacks some. The sample contains 90,000 to 130,000 clones, about 72% of which appear only once. The sample taken for sequencing was peripheral blood. The source of these receptors is a woman aged 55-70 years with acute or convalescent COVID-19.

The chain employs TRBV4-2 and TRBJ1-5; no clear D gene. CDR1 is LGHNA, CDR2 YNFKEQ, per germline. V lost 8 bases and J lost 8, with 13 bases in between. This CDR3 contains 12 residues. CDR3 nucleotide sequence: TGTGCCAGCTCCCGAGGTTTTGAGCCCCAGCATTTT. Translated, it gives CASSRGFEPQHF.

The genes are TRBV28 and TRBJ2-7; D is ambiguous. Germline CDR1 reads MDHEN; CDR2 reads SYDVKM. The CDR3 spans 12 residues. V shed 9 bases and J shed 0 bases, with 9 bases lying between them. CDR3 bases: TGTGCCAGGAACAAAAGCTCCTACGAGCAGTACTTC. It encodes CARNKSSYEQYF.

This clone was detected only a few times. This chain uses TRBV2 with TRBJ2-1; TRBD2 might be the D (7 bases). V lost 9 bases and J lost 4, with 25 bases in between. Germline V gene data show CDR1 as SNHLY and CDR2 as FYNNEI. This CDR3 contains 17 residues. This chain's CDR3 is CASTFPRGLFPYNEQFF. The CDR3 coding sequence is TGTGCCAGTACTTTTCCCAGGGGACTATTCCCTTACAATGAGCAGTTCTTC.

This clone was counted only a few times. The chain recombines TRBV28 with TRBJ1-4; the D gene is possibly TRBD1 (6 bases). This CDR3 has 16 amino acids. V gave up 4 bases and J gave up 3 bases, with 15 bases separating them. Per germline, CDR1 MDHEN and CDR2 SYDVKM. CDR3 in amino acids: CASSSTGFRSNEKLFF. The CDR3 coding sequence is TGTGCCAGCAGTTCCACAGGGTTTAGGTCTAATGAAAAACTGTTTTTT.

The J gene is TRBJ1-2, the V gene TRBV3-1 (or the pseudogene TRBV3-2), with D possibly TRBD1 on 5 matching bases. Germline V gene lookup returns CDR1 LGHDT and CDR2 YNNKEL (reference sequence). V was trimmed by 1 base and J by 2 bases, leaving 14 bases between them. The CDR3 sequence is 16 residues long. The CDR3 coding sequence is TGTGCCAGCAGCCAAGGTAGCCAGGGAGGAAACTATGGCTACACCTTC. It is translated as CASSQGSQGGNYGYTF.

V usage is TRBV9 and J usage is TRBJ2-2; D gene unclear. This CDR3 has 16 amino acids. Germline CDR1 and CDR2: SGDLS and YYNGEE. Between the trimmed V and J ends, which lost 4 bases and 0 bases, there was a span of 13 bases. The chain's CDR3 is CASSTRGDPNTGELFF. The CDR3 nucleotides read TGTGCCAGCAGCACGAGAGGAGACCCGAACACCGGGGAGCTGTTTTTT. The whole variable domain, remainder taken from reference TRBV9 and TRBJ2-2, is DSGVTQTPKHLITATGQRVTLRCSPRSGDLSVYWYQQSLDQGLQFLIQYYNGEERAKGNILERFSAQQFPDLHSELNLSSLELGDSALYFCASSTRGDPNTGELFFGEGSRLTVL.

This sequence joins TRBV7-8 and TRBJ2-7; D unclear. The CDR3 is 11 residues long. V was shortened by 3 bases and J by 6 bases, with 6 bases between the two germline ends. The germline V gene encodes CDR1 SGHVS and CDR2 FQNEAQ. The CDR3 reads CASSFRFEQYF. The CDR3 DNA is TGTGCCAGCAGCTTCAGGTTCGAGCAGTACTTC.

This chain joins TRBV19 and TRBJ2-2, with TRBD1 matching 7 bases. The CDR3 totals 14 residues. The J segment lost 4 bases and the V segment lost 5 bases, leaving 4 bases of the junction unmatched. The germline V gene encodes CDR1 LNHDA and CDR2 SQIVND (reference sequence). The CDR3 sequence: CASSRDRSTGELFF. Written as DNA, the CDR3 is TGTGCCAGTAGTCGGGACAGAAGCACCGGGGAGCTGTTTTTT.

The gene calls are TRBV11-1 and TRBJ1-4; D unresolved. Trimming shortened V by 3 bases and J by 7 bases, and 9 bases separated the two germline ends. The CDR3 runs to 13 residues. CDR1 is SGHAT and CDR2 is FQDESV in the germline V gene (reference sequence). This CDR3 is CASSFDSREKLFF. Written as DNA, the CDR3 is TGTGCCAGCAGCTTCGACTCGCGTGAAAAACTGTTTTTT.

This clone came up a few times. The chain employs TRBV10-3 and TRBJ2-2; tentative D call: TRBD2 (7 bases). The V gene's germline CDR1 is ENHRY and CDR2 SYGVKD. The CDR3 is made up of 16 amino acids. V lost 10 bases to trimming and J lost 5 bases, with 23 bases between them. CDR3 in DNA: TGTGCCACAGGGGACCCCTGGGGGGGTGGAACCGGGGAGCTGTTTTTT. Residues: CATGDPWGGGTGELFF.

This chain links TRBV7-2 with TRBJ1-1, with D tentatively TRBD1 (5 bases). V dropped 0 bases and J dropped 5 bases, with 13 bases sitting between them. Germline loops: CDR1 SGHTA, CDR2 FQGNSA. The CDR3 runs to 15 residues. DNA of the CDR3: TGTGCCAGCAGCTTAGCGCCAGGCAGGGAAACTGAAGCTTTCTTT. Encoded protein: CASSLAPGRETEAFF.